The clone carrying this T cell receptor (beta chain) came up a few times. Its antigen is undetermined. Sequencing was performed with immunoSEQ multiplex PCR; in TCRdb, only in-frame clones are kept and a portion is missing. The sample contains about 3,800 clones, more than 70% of which appear only once. This specimen comes from a study of neoadjuvant nivolumab and ipilimumab in lung cancer. Study outcomes and limitations: Only two of four nivolumab-treated tumors gained richness and clonality by surgery. Pretherapy blood TCR richness correlated positively with resected tumor richness.

CDR1 is SNHLY and CDR2 is FYNNEI in the germline V gene. Trimming removed 7 bases at V and 2 bases at J, with 9 bases between. The CDR3 extends over 12 amino acids. The sequencing used adjacent normal lung tissue, collected after neoadjuvant nivolumab, alone or with ipilimumab, at or shortly before surgery. The TCR originated in an adult with non-small cell lung cancer. The rearrangement uses TRBV2 and TRBJ2-7; D ambiguous. CDR3 sequence (DNA): TGTGCCAGCAAACCAGACACCTACGAGCAGTACTTC. The encoded protein is CASKPDTYEQYF.